Described below is a single TCR beta chain sequence and its context. The antigen remains undetermined. This entry belongs to a study of siplizumab effects on memory and regulatory T cells. Study results and limitations: Naive T cells apparently outstripped memory cells in diversity and seemed major alloresponse contributors. Neither a naive nor a memory phenotype was assignable to roughly 75-96% of proliferating CD4+ or CD8+ clones. Sequences below about 10^-5 frequency were poorly captured, and few alloreactive clones mapped to unstimulated subsets.

CDR1 and CDR2 from the germline V gene are MNHEY and SVGAGI. The ends were cut back, 0 bases at V and 1 base at J, with 6 bases in the middle. The length of the CDR3 is 14 residues. Approximately 100,000 TCR templates were assayed per sample. Produced via immunoSEQ multiplex PCR; TCRdb's table is partial and in-frame only. The sample yields around 100,000 clones, 75% to 95% seen once. The chain links TRBV6-5 to TRBJ2-5, with D tentatively TRBD2 (5 bases). The specimen was CD4+ T cells sorted from blood. The source of this sequence is a human donor in good health. CDR3 region: CASSYSGVQETQYF. CDR3 coding DNA: TGTGCCAGCAGTTACTCCGGGGTCCAAGAGACCCAGTACTTC.